The rows below give T cell receptor beta chains drawn from one sample of a study of Ad26.COV2.S vaccination and SARS-CoV-2 variants. Libraries were prepared by immunoSEQ multiplex PCR; TCRdb keeps only in-frame clonotypes and omits some of them. This sample carries over 350,000 clones, 70% to 90% of them seen once, and the ten largest clones take 3.5%. The sample in question was peripheral blood, obtained in a trial of Ad26.COV2.S vaccine versus placebo. The receptors originated from a person aged 18-65 years who received the Ad26.COV2.S COVID-19 vaccine or a placebo. CDR3s include the opening cysteine and the closing phenylalanine or tryptophan. A D gene is named only where the DNA matches it firmly. Clone size is shown for a subset of rows, as once, few, many or a class of expanded clone.

>TRBJ1-2|TRBV19|.|.
CASSIVLPGREHGYTF
TGTGCCAGTAGTATAGTCCTACCGGGACGGGAGCACGGCTACACCTTC
>TRBJ1-2|TRBV4-1|.|TRBD1
CASSQEPGGGYTF
TGCGCCAGCAGCCAAGAACCAGGGGGAGGCTACACCTTC
>TRBJ2-3|TRBV10-2|once|.
CASSEQRTDTQYF
TGCGCCAGCAGTGAACAGCGAACAGATACGCAGTATTTT
>TRBJ1-2|TRBV7-9|.|.
CASSHGDLKDYGYTF
TGTGCCAGCAGCCACGGGGATCTAAAGGACTATGGCTACACCTTC
>TRBJ1-1|TRBV18|.|.
CASSPSRGNTEAFF
TGTGCCAGCTCACCAAGCAGGGGGAACACTGAAGCTTTCTTT
>TRBJ1-3|TRBV2|few|.
CASHGIKGSGNTIYF
TGTGCCAGTCATGGGATAAAGGGCTCTGGAAACACCATATATTTT
>TRBJ2-5|TRBV7-2|.|.
CASSSRDLPGQTQYF
TGTGCCAGCAGCTCCCGGGACCTGCCGGGGCAGACCCAGTACTTC
>TRBJ1-1|TRBV7-9|.|TRBD1
CASSFHQGAGRDTEAFF
TGTGCCAGCAGCTTTCATCAGGGGGCCGGGCGGGACACTGAAGCTTTCTTT
>TRBJ2-5|TRBV5-5|.|.
CASSLELETQYF
TGTGCCAGCAGCTTGGAATTAGAGACCCAGTACTTC
>TRBJ1-2|TRBV7-2|.|TRBD1
CASSLAGGQNYGYTF
TGTGCCAGCAGCTTGGCCGGGGGACAGAACTATGGCTACACCTTC
>TRBJ1-6|TRBV7-6|.|.
CASSLGLGGTDSPLHF
TGTGCCAGCAGCTTAGGCTTGGGGGGTACGGATTCACCCCTCCACTTT
>TRBJ2-1|TRBV5-1|.|.
CASSLVGVGINEQFF
TGCGCCAGCAGCTTGGTTGGGGTCGGGATAAATGAGCAGTTCTTC
>TRBJ2-1|TRBV6-5|.|.
CASRRGRYNEQFF
TGTGCCAGCAGAAGGGGTCGGTACAATGAGCAGTTCTTC
>TRBJ1-1|TRBV6-5|.|.
CASPDLRDTEAFF
TGTGCCAGCCCGGACTTAAGGGACACTGAAGCTTTCTTT
>TRBJ2-2|TRBV7-9|.|.
CASSGTWELFF
TGTGCCAGCAGCGGGACCTGGGAGCTGTTTTTT
>TRBJ2-1|TRBV5-4|once|TRBD2
CASSLVLAGDHEQFF
TGTGCCAGCAGCTTGGTACTAGCGGGGGATCATGAGCAGTTCTTC
>TRBJ2-2|TRBV19|.|.
CASSIWESGELFF
TGTGCCAGTAGTATCTGGGAATCCGGGGAGCTGTTTTTT
>TRBJ2-7|TRBV7-9|once|.
CASSLAGSLGYEQYF
TGTGCCAGCAGCTTGGCCGGGTCGTTAGGGTACGAGCAGTACTTC
>TRBJ2-2|TRBV5-4|.|.
CASSLQVGTNTGELFF
TGTGCCAGCAGCTTGCAGGTGGGGACTAACACCGGGGAGCTGTTTTTT
>TRBJ1-6|TRBV19|few|.
CASSVPIYNSPLHF
TGTGCCAGTAGTGTACCAATTTACAATTCACCCCTCCACTTT
>TRBJ1-1|TRBV7-8|once|TRBD1
CASSLGDRSSMNTEAFF
TGTGCCAGCAGCCTCGGGGACAGATCCTCCATGAACACTGAAGCTTTCTTT
>TRBJ1-5|TRBV9|.|.
CASSVVSATNQPQHF
TGTGCCAGCAGCGTAGTTTCAGCCACCAATCAGCCCCAGCATTTT
>TRBJ2-6|TRBV4-1|.|.
CASSLGTYSGANVLTF
TGCGCCAGCAGCCTGGGGACGTACTCTGGGGCCAACGTCCTGACTTTC
>TRBJ1-3|TRBV14|once|TRBD1
CASSPGQGSENTIYF
TGTGCCAGCAGTCCGGGACAGGGTTCCGAGAACACCATATATTTT
>TRBJ1-2|TRBV7-6|once|TRBD1
CASSPYGTGGANYGYTF
TGTGCCAGCAGCCCTTATGGGACAGGGGGCGCAAACTATGGCTACACCTTC
>TRBJ1-3|TRBV27|.|.
CASSLSGATGNTIYF
TGTGCCAGCAGTTTATCTGGGGCAACTGGAAACACCATATATTTT
>TRBJ1-5|TRBV19|once|.
CATIYGAREGQPQHF
TGTGCCACCATCTACGGGGCCCGGGAGGGTCAGCCCCAGCATTTT
>TRBJ1-2|TRBV7-2|.|TRBD1
CASSLVTGGYGYTF
TGTGCCAGCAGCTTAGTAACAGGGGGCTATGGCTACACCTTC
>TRBJ1-2|TRBV11-2|.|.
CASSLAGGGDYGYTF
TGTGCCAGCAGCTTAGCCGGGGGAGGTGACTATGGCTACACCTTC
>TRBJ1-4|TRBV18|once|.
CASSRAGWEKLFF
TGTGCCAGCTCACGAGCAGGGTGGGAAAAACTGTTTTTT
>TRBJ2-5|TRBV12-3/TRBV12-4|.|.
CASRGGKQETQYF
TGTGCCAGCAGGGGCGGGAAACAAGAGACCCAGTACTTC
>TRBJ2-4|TRBV11-2|.|.
CASSTTLAKNIQYF
TGTGCCAGCAGCACGACTCTAGCCAAAAACATTCAGTACTTC
>TRBJ1-2|TRBV5-4|.|TRBD1
CASSLQGVSYGYTF
TGTGCCAGCAGCTTGCAGGGGGTAAGCTATGGCTACACCTTC
>TRBJ2-1|TRBV7-9|.|TRBD2
CASSLRASGGDSSYNEQFF
TGTGCCAGCAGCTTAAGGGCTAGCGGGGGGGATAGCTCCTACAATGAGCAGTTCTTC
>TRBJ1-5|TRBV19|.|.
CASRFGNQPQHF
TGTGCCAGTCGGTTCGGCAATCAGCCCCAGCATTTT
>TRBJ2-5|TRBV5-1|.|.
CASSLLQGGETQYF
TGCGCCAGCAGCTTGTTACAGGGTGGAGAGACCCAGTACTTC
>TRBJ2-3|TRBV19|.|.
CASSTRVQGSTDTQYF
TGTGCCAGTAGTACCCGCGTCCAGGGGAGCACAGATACGCAGTATTTT
>TRBJ1-2|TRBV30|.|TRBD1
CAWSTPQGSNYGYTF
TGTGCCTGGAGTACACCACAGGGGTCTAACTATGGCTACACCTTC
>TRBJ1-1|TRBV5-1|.|.
CASSPDTYTEAFF
TGCGCCAGCAGCCCGGACACTTACACTGAAGCTTTCTTT
>TRBJ2-7|TRBV7-2|.|.
CASSEDPFAEQYF
TGTGCCAGCAGCGAGGACCCCTTTGCGGAACAGTACTTC